The present T cell receptor (beta chain) was sequenced within a study of CD4 T cells in relation to SARS-CoV-2 and coronaviruses. Unexposed donor CD4+ T cells date from 2011-2018, before the COVID-19 pandemic. CD4+ T cells were isolated from the cells after less than 13 days of culture. The protocol was immunoSEQ multiplex PCR, while the TCRdb copy is restricted to in-frame clones and leaves out a portion. The repertoire holds around 18,000 clones, about 80% seen once, with 27% in the top ten. Concerning this clone: Its antigen is not known.

Per the germline V gene, CDR1 is SGHDN and CDR2 is FVKESK. Trimming removed 8 bases from V and 5 bases from J, with 18 bases in between. The CDR3 spans 14 residues. The chain is built from TRBV14 and TRBJ1-1; possibly TRBD1 for D (6 bases). The TCR sequence derives from a human donor in good health. Sequenced input: CD4+ T cells from PBMCs, cultured in vitro. The CDR3 loop is CASRVAGARTEAFF. CDR3 in DNA: TGTGCCAGCCGGGTAGCAGGGGCACGGACTGAAGCTTTCTTT.